Following are 29 T cell receptor beta chains from one sample sequenced in a study of blood T cell repertoires in COVID-19. Sequenced by immunoSEQ multiplex PCR; TCRdb stores in-frame clones only, minus some. Counted here are about 140,000 clones, over 70% occurring once; the ten biggest clones make up about 1.8%. Sequences were obtained from peripheral blood. These receptors all come from a woman aged 45-65 years with acute or convalescent COVID-19.

The chain has TRBV12-5 and TRBJ2-3; D might be TRBD2 (5 bases). The CDR3 is 15 residues long. With 4 bases removed from V and 6 bases from J, the gap between germline ends came to 17 bases. CDR1 and CDR2 from the germline V gene are LGHNT and FRNRAP. This CDR3 reads CASGSDQTTRDTQYF. CDR3 nucleotide sequence: TGTGCTAGTGGTTCGGATCAGACTACACGCGATACGCAGTATTTT.

This sequence joins TRBV19 and TRBJ1-1, with 7 bases lining up with TRBD1. V dropped 4 bases and J dropped 3; count of bases not matched to a gene: 8. This CDR3 is built from 15 residues. The germline CDR1 and CDR2 sequences are LNHDA and SQIVND (reference sequence). CDR3 nucleotides: TGTGCCAGTAGTACCCGCTACAGGGGCGACACTGAAGCTTTCTTT. Amino acid sequence: CASSTRYRGDTEAFF. Complete variable domain (other parts from reference TRBV19 and TRBJ1-1): DGGITQSPKYLFRKEGQNVTLSCEQNLNHDAMYWYRQDPGQGLRLIYYSQIVNDFQKGDIAEGYSVSREKKESFPLTVTSAQKNPTAFYLCASSTRYRGDTEAFFGQGTRLTVV.

CDR3 residues: CASSPSRFGYTF. The CDR3 nucleotides read TGTGCCAGCAGCCCATCGAGGTTTGGCTACACCTTC. The V gene is TRBV28, the J gene TRBJ1-2; D is unresolved. V lost 6 bases and J lost 7, with 12 bases in between. This CDR3 is built from 12 residues. Per germline, CDR1 MDHEN and CDR2 SYDVKM.

This clone was seen only a few times. J is TRBJ1-3 and V is TRBV6-5; D gene uncertain. Germline lookup yields CDR1 MNHEY and CDR2 SVGAGI. CDR3 length equals 14 residues. The V gene lost 0 bases and the J gene lost 4 bases, with 7 bases spanning the gap. The CDR3 DNA reads as TGTGCCAGCAGTTACTCTACCGGGGGAAACACCATATATTTT. Protein product: CASSYSTGGNTIYF.

This chain uses TRBV11-2 with TRBJ1-6, with 9 bases aligning to TRBD1. V trimming: 6 bases; J trimming: 7 bases; junction bases outside the gene matches: 7. CDR3 length: 15 residues. The germline V gene encodes CDR1 SGHAT and CDR2 FQNNGV. The CDR3 coding sequence is TGTGCCAGCAGGGACAGGGGTCTTTGGAATTCACCCCTCCACTTT. Translating it yields CASRDRGLWNSPLHF.

The chain couples TRBV9 to TRBJ2-7; 7 bases line up with TRBD1. Trimming removed 2 bases from V and 0 bases from J; junction bases left unmatched: 8. Germline CDR1 is SGDLS and CDR2 is YYNGEE. The CDR3 contains 16 residues. The CDR3 nucleotides read TGTGCCAGCAGCGTTGGGGACAGTACGATCTCCTACGAGCAGTACTTC. Encoded protein: CASSVGDSTISYEQYF.

J is TRBJ2-4 and V is TRBV12-3 or TRBV12-4; TRBD1 is a possible D gene (5 bases). Trimming cost V 8 bases and J 0 bases, with 8 bases left between them. This CDR3 has 13 amino acids. CDR3 nucleotides: TGTGCCAGCGAAGGGGAAGCCAAAAACATTCAGTACTTC. Translated, it gives CASEGEAKNIQYF.

This clone was observed a few times. V gene TRBV27 combines with J gene TRBJ1-1; possible D gene TRBD1, 5 bases. V gave up 5 bases and J gave up 0 bases, with 19 bases separating them. Germline CDR1 reads MNHEY; CDR2 reads SMNVEV (reference sequence). The CDR3 has 17 residues. The CDR3 coding sequence is TGTGCCAGCAGTCCCCGCTACACGGGGGGTATGAACACTGAAGCTTTCTTT. Translated: CASSPRYTGGMNTEAFF.

The chain joins TRBV29-1 to TRBJ2-3; no firm D call. In germline, CDR1 is SQVTM, CDR2 ANQGSEA. The CDR3 is 14 amino acids. V gave up 1 base and J gave up 3 bases, with 11 bases separating them. The CDR3 DNA reads as TGCAGCGTTGAAGCTCGGGTTCGGACAGATACGCAGTATTTT. Residues: CSVEARVRTDTQYF.

The rearrangement joins TRBV7-2 to TRBJ1-2; 7 bases are a match to TRBD1. Germline trimming cut 0 bases from V and 0 bases from J; bases unmatched to any gene: 4. The CDR3 runs to 16 residues. CDR1 and CDR2 from the germline V gene are SGHTA and FQGNSA. The CDR3 DNA sequence: TGTGCCAGCAGCTTAGCGACAGGGACGACTAACTATGGCTACACCTTC. Translation: CASSLATGTTNYGYTF.

Here the CDR3 reads CASSPRSQGVDTGELFF. CDR3 sequence (DNA): TGTGCCAGCTCACCACGGTCCCAGGGGGTCGACACCGGGGAGCTGTTTTTT. The V gene is TRBV18, the J gene TRBJ2-2; 7 bases line up with TRBD1. The CDR3 runs 17 residues. The germline V gene has CDR1 KGHSH and CDR2 LQKENI. V shed 1 base, J shed 3 bases, and the junction held 8 bases outside the gene matches.

The chain recombines TRBV5-4 with TRBJ1-1; D unclear. Germline CDR1 and CDR2: SGHNT and YYREEE (reference sequence). The CDR3 is made up of 12 amino acids. The V end was cut by 0 bases, the J end by 7 bases, with 7 bases between. DNA of the CDR3: TGTGCCAGCAGCTTGGACACGATTGAAGCTTTCTTT. It translates to CASSLDTIEAFF.

The V call is TRBV30, the J call TRBJ2-1, with TRBD2 identical over 8 bases. Germline V gene lookup returns CDR1 GTSNPN and CDR2 SVGIG (reference sequence). The CDR3 is made up of 13 amino acids. With V trimmed by 6 bases and J by 8 bases, 9 bases remained unmatched. The CDR3 region has the DNA TGTGCCTGTCTCGGGAGGGCGATCCATGAGCAGTTCTTC. Translation gives CACLGRAIHEQFF.

The chain uses TRBV19 and TRBJ1-3; D perhaps matches TRBD1 (6 bases). V lost 5 bases and J lost 0, with 23 bases in between. Germline lookup yields CDR1 LNHDA and CDR2 SQIVND (reference sequence). This CDR3 has 19 amino acids. Here the CDR3 DNA reads TGTGCCAGTAGTGGGTGGCCAAGGGACACCCCACACTCTGGAAACACCATATATTTT. Amino acids: CASSGWPRDTPHSGNTIYF.

This chain uses TRBV15 with TRBJ1-1, with 10 positions matching TRBD1. This CDR3 comprises 14 residues. CDR1 is LNHNV, CDR2 YYDKDF, per germline (reference sequence). Trimming removed 5 bases from V and 5 bases from J; junction bases left unmatched: 5. CDR3 nucleotide sequence: TGTGCCACCAGCGGTCGACAGGGGGCAACTGAAGCTTTCTTT. As protein: CATSGRQGATEAFF.

V and J are TRBV5-4 and TRBJ2-7; no clear D gene. CDR1 is SGHNT, CDR2 YYREEE, per germline (reference sequence). V gave up 4 bases and J gave up 2 bases, with 13 bases separating them. The CDR3 runs to 14 residues. CDR3 loop: CASSPETSPYEQYF. The DNA of the CDR3 is TGTGCCAGCAGCCCAGAAACATCACCCTACGAGCAGTACTTC.

The chain recombines TRBV1 with TRBJ2-7; no check of the table's D call, TRBD2, against the DNA was made. TRBV1 is assigned pseudogene status. This CDR3 has 14 residues. Written as DNA, the CDR3 is TGCACCAGCAGCGATGGGGAGAAAGCCTACGAGCAGTACTTC. It yields the protein CTSSDGEKAYEQYF.

The rearrangement links TRBV2 to TRBJ2-2, with TRBD2 matching 12 bases. CDR1 and CDR2 from the germline V gene are SNHLY and FYNNEI. The CDR3 is made up of 14 amino acids. Unmatched junction bases numbered 1, after V lost 5 bases and J lost 6 bases. CDR3 sequence (DNA): TGTGCCAGCAGTTCTAGCGGGAGGGCCGGGGAGCTGTTTTTT. Its protein is CASSSSGRAGELFF.

This chain joins TRBV6-4 and TRBJ1-5; no definite D call. The V end was cut by 3 bases, the J end by 7 bases, with 13 bases between. CDR1 is MRHNA, CDR2 SNTAGT, per germline. The CDR3 covers 14 residues. Written as DNA, the CDR3 is TGTGCCAGCAGTGATAATTTCGGGAACCAGCCCCAGCATTTT. This translates into CASSDNFGNQPQHF.

This clone occurred a few times. The rearrangement uses TRBV3-1 (or the pseudogene TRBV3-2) and TRBJ2-2, with 9 bases that match TRBD2. This CDR3 is 16 amino acids long. The germline gives CDR1 LGHDT, CDR2 YNNKEL (reference sequence). The J segment lost 3 bases and the V segment lost 3 bases, leaving 5 bases of the junction unmatched. The CDR3 spells CASSQSGTSYTGELFF. The CDR3 bases are TGTGCCAGCAGCCAGTCCGGGACTAGCTACACCGGGGAGCTGTTTTTT.

A single count supports this clone. The chain joins TRBV20-1 to TRBJ2-1; D gene uncertain. This CDR3 spans 10 amino acids. Germline lookup yields CDR1 DFQATT and CDR2 SNEGSKA (reference sequence). V lost 5 bases and J lost 6, with 5 bases in between. CDR3 sequence reads: CSASRNEQFF. In nucleotides, the CDR3 is TGCAGTGCTTCCCGCAATGAGCAGTTCTTC.

This clone appeared a few times. The V gene is TRBV6-5, the J gene TRBJ1-3, with 11 bases that match TRBD1. Germline assignment: CDR1 MNHEY and CDR2 SVGAGI. The J segment lost 6 bases and the V segment lost 2 bases, leaving 3 bases of the junction unmatched. The CDR3 contains 15 residues. The CDR3 here is CASSYGQGALNTIYF. The DNA for the CDR3 is TGTGCCAGCAGTTACGGACAGGGGGCCCTAAACACCATATATTTT.

In its sample, this clone was seen a few times. V usage is TRBV9 and J usage is TRBJ1-2; D call uncertain. Trimming took 0 bases from V and 5 from J, leaving 5 bases between them. Germline V CDR1 and CDR2: SGDLS, YYNGEE. This CDR3 has 12 amino acids. The CDR3 protein is CASSVAPYGYTF. The CDR3 coding sequence is TGTGCCAGCAGCGTAGCCCCGTATGGCTACACCTTC.

This clone turned up a few times. This rearrangement joins TRBV6-5 to TRBJ1-1; D might be TRBD1 (6 bases). V dropped 5 bases and J dropped 4 bases, with 14 bases sitting between them. CDR3 length: 14 residues. Germline CDR1 MNHEY, CDR2 SVGAGI. The CDR3 spells CASSTRQVLTEAFF. The DNA of the CDR3 is TGTGCCAGCAGTACCAGACAGGTCCTCACTGAAGCTTTCTTT.

The genes are TRBV5-1 and TRBJ2-7, with a weak D call TRBD1 (5 bases). From germline, CDR1 is SGHRS and CDR2 YFSETQ. Trimming took 2 bases from V and 5 from J, leaving 14 bases between them. The length of the CDR3 is 14 residues. The CDR3 nucleotides read TGCGCCAGCAGCTTAAGTTCCAGGGTCCACGAGCAGTACTTC. This translates into CASSLSSRVHEQYF. The whole variable domain, filled in from reference TRBV5-1 and TRBJ2-7, reads KAGVTQTPRYLIKTRGQQVTLSCSPISGHRSVSWYQQTPGQGLQFLFEYFSETQRNKGNFPGRFSGRQFSNSRSEMNVSTLELGDSALYLCASSLSSRVHEQYFGPGTRLTVT.

The chain uses TRBV12-3 or TRBV12-4 and TRBJ1-2, with 9 bases fitting TRBD1. The trim removed 6 bases at V and 6 bases at J, leaving 5 bases unmatched. The CDR3 covers 13 residues. CDR3 sequence (DNA): TGTGCCAGCAGCCTCGGACAGGGGAATGGCTACACCTTC. It encodes CASSLGQGNGYTF.

The rearrangement links TRBV6-6 to TRBJ2-4; D gene ambiguous. Trimming removed 0 bases at V and 9 bases at J, with 15 bases between. The CDR3 loop spans 15 amino acids. Germline-derived CDR1 and CDR2 are MNHNY and SVGAGI (reference sequence). The CDR3 DNA reads as TGTGCCAGCAGTTACTCGATCCCGGTCGAGAGCATTCAGTACTTC. Translating gives CASSYSIPVESIQYF.

The chain recombines TRBV5-1 with TRBJ2-2; TRBD2 aligns across 8 bases. Looked up from germline, CDR1 is SGHRS and CDR2 is YFSETQ. The CDR3 runs to 17 residues. J lost 2 bases, V lost 4 bases, and 10 bases had no gene match. The CDR3 region has the DNA TGCGCCAGCAGCCTTGGACTAGCTCGATACAACACCGGGGAGCTGTTTTTT. Translated: CASSLGLARYNTGELFF. The variable domain in full, completed from reference TRBV5-1 and TRBJ2-2, reads KAGVTQTPRYLIKTRGQQVTLSCSPISGHRSVSWYQQTPGQGLQFLFEYFSETQRNKGNFPGRFSGRQFSNSRSEMNVSTLELGDSALYLCASSLGLARYNTGELFFGEGSRLTVL.

The CDR3 is CASSVGPGGGDTQYF. The CDR3 DNA reads as TGTGCCAGCAGCGTAGGGCCGGGAGGAGGGGATACGCAGTATTTT. The chain has TRBV9 and TRBJ2-3, with 7 bases aligning to TRBD2. From germline, CDR1 is SGDLS and CDR2 YYNGEE. V shed 0 bases and J 6 bases; nucleotides not matched to a gene: 7. The CDR3 contains 15 residues.